The present entry profiles one TCR beta chain with its context. As yet, its antigen is unknown. The V end was cut by 5 bases, the J end by 0 bases, with 11 bases between. CDR3 length: 15 residues. The germline V gene encodes CDR1 SGHAT and CDR2 FQNNGV. The sample is drawn from a study of tumor and adjacent non-tumor tissue in lung cancer. Turning to the study itself: Patients comprised over 9 adenocarcinoma, a couple of squamous cell carcinoma and 1 small cell lung cancer. Findings of the study overall: TCR diversity was significantly greater in tumor than normal lung tissue. Normal lung showed higher cumulative top 100 clone frequency than tumor.

No cell sorting was done before RNA was extracted from the tissue. Newly diagnosed lung cancer patients had thoracic surgery in China, August–November 2014, without prior chemotherapy. Three rounds of nested PCR, following a modified ARM-PCR protocol, produced the TCRbeta library. TCRdb independently ran MiXCR on the multiplex PCR reads; one entry per CDR3 protein. Of tens of thousands of distinct CDR3 sequences listed, roughly 73% are singletons. The sequence derives from a woman in her fifties or sixties with non-small cell lung cancer. Source material: lung tumor tissue. V usage is TRBV11-2 and J usage is TRBJ2-1; D ambiguous. Here the CDR3 reads CASSTRLNSYNEQFF. The CDR3 DNA reads as TGTGCCAGCAGCACAAGACTCAACTCCTACAATGAGCAGTTCTTC.